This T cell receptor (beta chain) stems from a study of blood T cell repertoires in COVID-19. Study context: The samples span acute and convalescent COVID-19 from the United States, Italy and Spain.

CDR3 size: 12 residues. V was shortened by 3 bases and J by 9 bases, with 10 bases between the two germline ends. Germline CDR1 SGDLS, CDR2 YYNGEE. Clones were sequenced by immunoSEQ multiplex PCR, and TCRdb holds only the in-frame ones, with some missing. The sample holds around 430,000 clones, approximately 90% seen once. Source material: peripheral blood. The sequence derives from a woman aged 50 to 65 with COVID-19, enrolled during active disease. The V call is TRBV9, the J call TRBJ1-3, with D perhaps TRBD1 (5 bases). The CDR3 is CASSGGEGTIYF. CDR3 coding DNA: TGTGCCAGCAGCGGAGGGGAGGGCACCATATATTTT.